The TCR beta chain described here comes from a study of cytomegalovirus exposure and HLA in healthy donors. 60 Vbeta and 13 Jbeta primers were used in PCR. Clones were sequenced by immunoSEQ multiplex PCR, and TCRdb holds only the in-frame ones, with some missing. The sample includes 130,000 to 150,000 clones, around 79% of them seen just once. CDR3 length: 12 residues. Trimming took 3 bases from V and 3 from J, leaving 6 bases between them. Germline lookup yields CDR1 GTSNPN and CDR2 SVGIG (reference sequence). Source material: PBMCs. The chain has TRBV30 and TRBJ1-5, with no clear D. The clonotype comes from a man aged 40-55 years in good health and CMV-seropositive. CDR3 in amino acids: CAWSPPNQPQHF. CDR3 nucleotide sequence: TGTGCCTGGAGCCCTCCCAATCAGCCCCAGCATTTT.